Listed here are 24 T cell receptor beta chains from one sample, sequenced in a study of CXCR3-negative and CXCR3-positive naive CD8 T cells. UMI-labeled 5' RACE TRB cDNA libraries were prepared from the cells. TCRdb derives one entry per CDR3 protein from the 5' RACE reads, leaving out DNA. The ten top clones account for under 0.8%, within a sample of over 50,000 distinct CDR3 sequences. Antigens of these TCRs are unknown. Study results and caveats: Compared with CXCR3-negative naive cells, CXCR3-positive naive cells showed more hydrophobic TRB CDR3s.

Input material: naive CXCR3+ CD8+ T cells from blood. Subset noted: CD45RO-CCR7+CD27+CD95- naive CD8+ T cells expressing CXCR3 (TNR3+). These receptors were obtained from a human donor in good health. Some clones in this sample may be carry-over from other donors' samples.

V gene TRBV6-4 combines with J gene TRBJ1-1. The length of the CDR3 is 16 residues. CDR1 is MRHNA, CDR2 SNTAGT, per germline. Here the CDR3 reads CASSDSITSRNTEAFF.

The CDR3 reads CASSHRDRGLAGGPENEQFF. The chain employs TRBV14 and TRBJ2-1; TCRdb reports TRBD2, a call that lacks DNA to check it against. The CDR3 spans 20 residues. Germline CDR1 SGHDN, CDR2 FVKESK.

The chain carries TRBV6-2 or TRBV6-3 and TRBJ2-7; TCRdb designates TRBD1, a call that cannot be tested without DNA. Germline lookup yields CDR1 MNHEY and CDR2 SVGEGT. The CDR3 runs to 17 residues. The CDR3 reads CASSPPPLLASFDEQYF.

This chain joins TRBV6-6 and TRBJ2-1. The CDR3 consists of 15 residues. Germline lookup yields CDR1 MNHNY and CDR2 SVGAGI (reference sequence). The CDR3 sequence is CASSLVGGTYNEQFF.

The chain uses TRBV20-1 and TRBJ2-7; there is no DNA to check the TCRdb D call of TRBD1. CDR3 size: 13 residues. CDR1 is DFQATT and CDR2 is SNEGSKA in the germline V gene (reference sequence). CDR3 in amino acids: CSARGQGTYEQYF.

The chain joins TRBV7-6 to TRBJ2-1. This CDR3 is built from 18 residues. Germline V gene lookup returns CDR1 SGHVS and CDR2 FNYEAQ. CDR3 in amino acids: CASSLNSVGGGSYNEQFF.

The chain links TRBV27 to TRBJ2-7; TCRdb outputs TRBD1, but without DNA this stays unchecked. The length of the CDR3 is 14 residues. The V gene's germline CDR1 is MNHEY and CDR2 SMNVEV (reference sequence). CDR3 loop: CASRPDTNPYEQYF.

The chain recombines TRBV19 with TRBJ2-2. The CDR3 sequence is 15 residues long. Germline CDR1 reads LNHDA; CDR2 reads SQIVND (reference sequence). CDR3 in amino acids: CASSIVLGYTGELFF.

V and J are TRBV27 and TRBJ2-7; TCRdb's D gene call, TRBD2, goes unchecked for lack of DNA. The CDR3 length is 12 residues. Germline lookup yields CDR1 MNHEY and CDR2 SMNVEV (reference sequence). The CDR3 spells CAPAKGAYEQYF.

The J gene is TRBJ2-4, the V gene TRBV6-2 or TRBV6-3; TCRdb's D gene call, TRBD1, goes unchecked for lack of DNA. Germline V gene sequence: CDR1 MNHEY, CDR2 SVGEGT. This CDR3 comprises 17 residues. CDR3 sequence reads: CASRPTFPELAKNIQYF.

The chain has TRBV6-6 and TRBJ2-7; the TCRdb D gene call, TRBD2, has no DNA to confirm it. The CDR3 spans 13 residues. Germline V gene lookup returns CDR1 MNHNY and CDR2 SVGAGI (reference sequence). This CDR3 reads CASSYEGTYEQYF.

The J gene is TRBJ2-1, the V gene TRBV11-2; TCRdb outputs TRBD1, but without DNA this stays unchecked. CDR3 length: 14 amino acids. CDR1 SGHAT and CDR2 FQNNGV come from the germline V gene. CDR3 sequence reads: CASRPGTGSNEQFF.

This rearrangement joins TRBV14 to TRBJ2-7; TCRdb's D call, TRBD2, is unchecked because there is no DNA. Germline CDR1 SGHDN, CDR2 FVKESK. The CDR3 is made up of 19 amino acids. CDR3 protein: CASSPMTVDWYSGGYEQYF.

The CDR3 here is CASSEYWDTQYF. V usage is TRBV25-1 and J usage is TRBJ2-3. Germline CDR1 reads MGHDK; CDR2 reads SYGVNS. CDR3 length equals 12 residues. Drawing the rest from reference TRBV25-1 and TRBJ2-3, the complete variable domain is EADIYQTPRYLVIGTGKKITLECSQTMGHDKMYWYQQDPGMELHLIHYSYGVNSTEKGDLSSESTVSRIRTEHFPLTLESARPSHTSQYLCASSEYWDTQYFGPGTRLTVL.

This rearrangement joins TRBV4-3 to TRBJ2-2; TCRdb designates TRBD2, a call that cannot be tested without DNA. The germline V gene has CDR1 LGHNA and CDR2 YSLEER. This CDR3 has 16 amino acids. The CDR3 region is CASSLSRGTNTGELFF.

V and J are TRBV29-1 and TRBJ2-1. This CDR3 has 15 residues. The germline V gene has CDR1 SQVTM and CDR2 ANQGSEA. The CDR3 spells CSVEGRLSSYNEQFF.

V gene TRBV7-9 combines with J gene TRBJ2-7; TCRdb names TRBD1, which stays unverified in the absence of DNA. The V gene's germline CDR1 is SEHNR and CDR2 FQNEAQ (reference sequence). This CDR3 is 13 amino acids long. The CDR3 is CASSPGQLYEQYF.

V gene TRBV29-1 combines with J gene TRBJ2-1; absent DNA, TCRdb's TRBD1 call cannot be checked. This CDR3 is built from 13 residues. CDR1 is SQVTM, CDR2 ANQGSEA, per germline. CDR3: CSGGQSPYNEQFF.

The chain employs TRBV7-9 and TRBJ2-1. This CDR3 contains 15 residues. Germline values: CDR1 SEHNR, CDR2 FQNEAQ (reference sequence). This chain's CDR3 is CASSLGRGAYNEQFF.

This chain links TRBV12-3 or TRBV12-4 with TRBJ1-2; as DNA is missing, the TRBD1 call by TCRdb cannot be tested. The CDR3 consists of 15 residues. The CDR3 sequence: CASSPRAAPGGGYTF.

The genes are TRBV20-1 and TRBJ2-1. Germline CDR1 reads DFQATT; CDR2 reads SNEGSKA (reference sequence). The CDR3 consists of 14 residues. The chain's CDR3 is CSARDPSSYNEQFF.

The rearrangement joins TRBV5-1 to TRBJ2-3; with no DNA, the TCRdb D assignment of TRBD2 cannot be verified. CDR1 and CDR2 (germline): SGHRS, YFSETQ. The CDR3 totals 14 residues. This chain's CDR3 is CASSFRRDTDTQYF.

The chain combines TRBV12-3 or TRBV12-4 with TRBJ1-4. The CDR3 runs to 15 residues. CDR3 residues: CASTRGLTTNEKLFF.

The rearrangement uses TRBV28 and TRBJ2-3; TCRdb names TRBD2, which stays unverified in the absence of DNA. Germline V gene sequence: CDR1 MDHEN, CDR2 SYDVKM. The CDR3 sequence is 16 residues long. CDR3 loop: CASRIRLAGGTDTQYF.